The sequence of this T cell receptor (beta chain) was determined in a study of graft-versus-host responses after intestinal transplantation. Study as a whole: Grafts that recipients had were multivisceral, liver-intestinal, or isolated intestinal transplants.

As for this clone: The antigen remains unidentified.

Data came from immunoSEQ multiplex PCR; TCRdb stores just in-frame clones and leaves some out. The sample includes roughly 70,000 clones, around 90% of them seen just once. Broader study findings: Individuals carrying graft-donor T cell macrochimerism showed high graft-versus-host to host-versus-graft clonal ratios in allografts. Among circulating GvH clones, peak levels were associated with early post-transplant declines in HvG clones.

V trimming: 0 bases; J trimming: 8 bases; junction bases outside the gene matches: 15. This CDR3 is built from 17 residues. Per germline, CDR1 MNHNS and CDR2 SASEGT. The rearrangement joins TRBV6-1 to TRBJ1-2; TRBD1 matches 7 bases. This clonotype was sampled from a human patient who received an intestinal transplant, so some T cells may come from the graft donor. The material sequenced was bone marrow, taken almost 750 days after intestinal transplantation. The DNA of the CDR3 is TGTGCCAGCAGTGAAGCCCCTACAATAGACAGGGAAGACGGCTACACCTTC. Translated: CASSEAPTIDREDGYTF.